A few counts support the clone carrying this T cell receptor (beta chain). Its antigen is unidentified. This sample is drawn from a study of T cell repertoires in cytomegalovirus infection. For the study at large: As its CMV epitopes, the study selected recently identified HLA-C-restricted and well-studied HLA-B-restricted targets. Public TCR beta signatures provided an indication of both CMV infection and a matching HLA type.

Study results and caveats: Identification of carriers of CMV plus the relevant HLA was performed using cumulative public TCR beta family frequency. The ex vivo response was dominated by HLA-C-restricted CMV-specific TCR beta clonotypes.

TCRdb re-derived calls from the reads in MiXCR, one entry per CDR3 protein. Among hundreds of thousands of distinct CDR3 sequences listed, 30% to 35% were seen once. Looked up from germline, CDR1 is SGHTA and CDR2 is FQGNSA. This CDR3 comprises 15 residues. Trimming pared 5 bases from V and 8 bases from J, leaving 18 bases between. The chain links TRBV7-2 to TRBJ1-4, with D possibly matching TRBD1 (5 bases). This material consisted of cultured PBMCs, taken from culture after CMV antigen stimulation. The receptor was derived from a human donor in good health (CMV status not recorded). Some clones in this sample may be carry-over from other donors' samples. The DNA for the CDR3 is TGTGCCAGCAGCCCTACCGGGACCGCCGAAGAAAAACTGTTTTTT. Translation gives CASSPTGTAEEKLFF.